The clone carrying this TCR beta chain appeared a few times. The record originates from a study of T-cell reconstitution after alpha-beta-depleted transplantation in children. This CDR3 region has 16 residues. V lost 3 bases to trimming and J lost 6 bases, with 19 bases between them. Germline V gene data show CDR1 as SGHVS and CDR2 as FNYEAQ. The TCRbeta library was prepared with unique molecular identifiers. TCRdb re-called the PCR reads with MiXCR, one entry per CDR3 protein. The data show 250,000 to 350,000 distinct CDR3 sequences, with about 10% seen just once and over 9.5% held by the top ten. The source of this sequence is a human donor who donated a stem cell graft to a child with SCID. This specimen consisted of PBMCs from the stem cell graft donor, obtained from the stem cell graft. This chain connects TRBV7-6 to TRBJ2-3, with a tentative D call TRBD1 (6 bases). Here the CDR3 reads CASSFIGGGRVDTQYF. The CDR3, as DNA: TGTGCCAGCAGCTTCATAGGGGGTGGCCGGGTCGATACGCAGTATTTT.